The T cell receptor (beta chain) described here comes from a study of shared clonotypes between healthy human individuals. General observations from the study: It was the few donors that limited the genetic and exposure-history diversity represented.

Germline loops: CDR1 MDHEN, CDR2 SYDVKM. V lost 5 bases and J 8 bases, leaving 9 bases between the germline ends. The CDR3 consists of 12 residues. Samples underwent the assay at deep level. Some 28,000 T cell genomes (roughly 300 ng DNA) went into each PBMC replicate. Generated by immunoSEQ multiplex PCR, the TCRdb table keeps only in-frame clones and is missing some. The top ten clones hold 13% of a sample with fewer than 600,000 clones, about four fifths of them seen once. In regard to this clone: Antigen specificity is unknown. Additional DNA sequences in this sample encode the identical CDR3.

This receptor was taken from a woman in her thirties or forties in good health. Some clones in this sample may be carry-over from other donors' samples. This rearrangement joins TRBV28 to TRBJ1-4; D gene unclear. The sample consisted of PBMCs. CDR3 in DNA: TGTGCCAGCAGTCCCCCGGGGGAAAAACTGTTTTTT. Amino acid sequence: CASSPPGEKLFF.